This entry lists 10 T cell receptor beta chains sequenced from one sample in a study of beta chain features in type 1 diabetes. TCRB transcripts that were expressed got sequenced, as all of the isolated RNA had been reverse transcribed. Assay: immunoSEQ multiplex PCR; the TCRdb copy retains only in-frame clones and omits some. The sample gives about 900,000 clones, 15% to 20% of which show up once; about 0.02% is in the top ten. Material: naive CD4+ T cells from blood. The receptor source for this set is a woman under 30 in good health.

V gene TRBV18 combines with J gene TRBJ1-2, with 8 bases identical to TRBD1. The CDR3 is made up of 16 amino acids. V trimming: 1 base; J trimming: 2 bases; junction bases outside the gene matches: 6. Per germline, CDR1 KGHSH and CDR2 LQKENI. The CDR3 here is CASSPLSPGGNYGYTF. The DNA for the CDR3 is TGTGCCAGCTCACCACTTTCCCCAGGGGGCAACTATGGCTACACCTTC.

This clone was recorded a few times. The chain uses TRBV25-1 and TRBJ2-7; 9 bases are shared with TRBD1. Germline values: CDR1 MGHDK, CDR2 SYGVNS. The V segment lost 2 bases and the J segment 3 bases; nucleotides outside the gene matches: 5. The CDR3 length is 15 residues. The CDR3 DNA sequence: TGTGCCAGCAGTGAAAACCGGGACAGGGACTACGAGCAGTACTTC. It specifies CASSENRDRDYEQYF.

This clone has a handful of counts. The rearrangement uses TRBV5-4 and TRBJ2-1; 7 bases match TRBD1. Germline V gene data show CDR1 as SGHNT and CDR2 as YYREEE (reference sequence). The CDR3 has 17 amino acids. With V trimmed by 0 bases and J by 5 bases, 11 bases remained unmatched. The CDR3 DNA follows: TGTGCCAGCAGCTTGGCACAAGGGGGCGGCCCCCACAATGAGCAGTTCTTC. Protein sequence: CASSLAQGGGPHNEQFF.

This clone has more than one count but fewer than ten. The CDR3 protein is CASSQVEGLVFGEQFF. The CDR3 DNA follows: TGTGCCAGCAGCCAAGTTGAGGGACTAGTATTTGGTGAGCAGTTCTTC. The J gene is TRBJ2-1, the V gene TRBV14; 8 bases agree with TRBD2. The length of the CDR3 is 16 residues. Germline V gene data show CDR1 as SGHDN and CDR2 as FVKESK. The V segment lost 1 base and the J segment 9 bases; nucleotides outside the gene matches: 11.

This clone was picked up a small number of times. V and J are TRBV7-2 and TRBJ2-7; TRBD1 might be the D (6 bases). The ends were cut back, 5 bases at V and 6 bases at J, with 17 bases in the middle. CDR1 SGHTA and CDR2 FQGNSA come from the germline V gene. The CDR3 extends over 14 amino acids. The CDR3 DNA follows: TGTGCCAGCAGCCAAGGAACAGGGCCGGGCGAGCAGTACTTC. Translated: CASSQGTGPGEQYF.

There are a few counts of this clone. This specimen includes other DNA sequences encoding the same CDR3. The V gene is TRBV7-2, the J gene TRBJ1-5; D remains unclear. Germline assignment: CDR1 SGHTA and CDR2 FQGNSA. The CDR3 has 12 amino acids. Trimming removed 2 bases at V and 1 base at J, with 0 bases between. Here the CDR3 reads CASSLSNQPQHF. The CDR3 DNA follows: TGTGCCAGCAGCTTAAGCAATCAGCCCCAGCATTTT.

This chain joins TRBV7-9 and TRBJ2-1; 7 bases fit TRBD2. Germline loops: CDR1 SEHNR, CDR2 FQNEAQ (reference sequence). V shed 4 bases and J 1 base; nucleotides not matched to a gene: 4. The length of the CDR3 is 15 residues. The CDR3 spells CASSSGLESYNEQFF. The CDR3 nucleotides are TGTGCCAGCAGCTCAGGACTAGAGTCCTACAATGAGCAGTTCTTC.

The chain has TRBV6-5 and TRBJ2-7; no clear D gene. Germline V gives CDR1 MNHEY, CDR2 SVGAGI. Trimming took 6 bases from V and 5 from J, leaving 14 bases between them. CDR3 length equals 13 residues. The chain's CDR3 is CASSVRFLNEQYF. In DNA form, the CDR3 reads TGTGCCAGCAGCGTCCGGTTCTTGAACGAGCAGTACTTC.

J is TRBJ2-7 and V is TRBV5-1, with D perhaps TRBD1 or TRBD2 (5 bases each). Germline CDR1 reads SGHRS; CDR2 reads YFSETQ. CDR3 length equals 16 residues. Trimming cost V 4 bases and J 3 bases, with 20 bases left between them. The CDR3 is CASSLVSGGRGYEQYF. CDR3 nucleotide sequence: TGCGCCAGCAGCCTCGTAAGTGGGGGAAGGGGCTACGAGCAGTACTTC.

In this sample, this clone turned up once. This sequence joins TRBV15 and TRBJ2-2; D might be TRBD1 (5 bases). CDR3 length equals 15 residues. Trimming took 1 base from V and 6 from J, leaving 12 bases between them. Per the germline V gene, CDR1 is LNHNV and CDR2 is YYDKDF (reference sequence). CDR3 DNA: TGTGCCACCAGCAGAGGTAGCCAGGGTTCCGGGGAGCTGTTTTTT. Protein: CATSRGSQGSGELFF.